The rows below give T cell receptor beta chains drawn from one sample of a study of CD8 T cells in ankylosing spondylitis. A single record per CDR3 protein comes from TCRdb applying MiXCR to the 5' RACE reads. The sample comprises 50,000 to 75,000 distinct CDR3 sequences, approximately 5.7% of which are singletons, and approximately 5% rests with the top ten. The sample was synovial fluid, either unsorted or a sorted T cell fraction (not recorded which). The receptors derive from a male donor with ankylosing spondylitis. Both conserved end residues are trimmed from each CDR3.

v_gene	len	j_gene	CDR3aa
TRBV20-1	13	TRBJ2-5	SARQGNSYQETQY
TRBV29-1	10	TRBJ2-5	SVALAKETQY
TRBV10-3	14	TRBJ1-1	AISDYFRGAVTEAF
TRBV4-1	14	TRBJ1-4	ASSQASRGRVEKLF
TRBV27	14	TRBJ2-3	ASRNLRPPSTDTQY
TRBV11-3	13	TRBJ2-1	ASSLGRASYNEQF
TRBV27	11	TRBJ1-2	ASSLQSNYGYT
TRBV21-1	13	TRBJ2-7	ASSGQAGQRYEQY
TRBV20-1	13	TRBJ1-5	SAVRTVYPNQPQH
TRBV6-5	12	TRBJ1-6	ASSYSNTGSPLH
TRBV5-1	9	TRBJ1-2	ASSLLGQWF
TRBV20-1	13	TRBJ2-7	SAREQLQAYYEQY
TRBV27	10	TRBJ2-1	ASSFRFVGGF
TRBV29-1	11	TRBJ1-1	SVVSAMNTEAF
TRBV6-5	13	TRBJ1-6	ASSLQGRSNSPLH
TRBV11-1	16	TRBJ2-7	ASSARLAGAETSLEQY
TRBV7-2	12	TRBJ2-7	ASSLVASGYEQY
TRBV20-1	12	TRBJ2-1	SAPWGFGGNEQF
TRBV9	12	TRBJ2-7	ASSPGLAAYEQY
TRBV29-1	11	TRBJ1-2	SVVWTGGGGYT
TRBV5-1	15	TRBJ1-2	ASSLPGDGDLLGGYT
TRBV28	13	TRBJ1-2	ASNRPGQGVNGYT
TRBV6-5	14	TRBJ2-2	ASSYRRQAGTGELF
TRBV12-2	11	TRBJ2-7	ASRLRGAFEQY
TRBV2	12	TRBJ2-5	ASSADRGYETQY
TRBV7-6	12	TRBJ1-6	ASSLGSYNSPLH
TRBV30	11	TRBJ2-3	AWSKGERDTQY
TRBV7-2	11	TRBJ1-4	ASSPFRREKLF
TRBV5-1	14	TRBJ2-1	ASSLDSGRQSNEQF
TRBV7-2	14	TRBJ2-5	ASSSWGLAGEETQY
TRBV29-1	11	TRBJ2-7	SVEESGYYEQY
TRBV20-1	12	TRBJ2-2	SARQGAGTGELF
TRBV19	10	TRBJ2-4	ASSLDRNIQY
TRBV19	14	TRBJ1-5	ASSTIGTIGNQPQH
TRBV10-1	13	TRBJ2-7	ASSESSGLLGGQY
TRBV16	15	TRBJ1-5	ASSQSVQGYSNQPQH
TRBV20-1	14	TRBJ2-1	SANSPLREGRNEQF
TRBV3-1	10	TRBJ2-1	ASSRGDDEQF
TRBV11-3	15	TRBJ2-5	ASSLDLLRQGQETQY
TRBV5-1	14	TRBJ2-2	ASSSAWGGNTGELF
TRBV5-6	10	TRBJ2-7	ASSLKYGKQY
TRBV20-1	9	TRBJ2-3	SGDLQDTQY
TRBV2	11	TRBJ2-1	ASTQSSYNEQF
TRBV6-2/TRBV6-3	13	TRBJ2-2	ASKPGAGRVGELF
TRBV5-1	11	TRBJ2-2	ASSIENTGELF
TRBV20-1	15	TRBJ2-2	SARAPGFPFSGGELF
TRBV7-2	11	TRBJ2-5	ASSPQGGETQY
TRBV2	12	TRBJ1-5	ASRRGQDNQPQH
TRBV3-1	13	TRBJ1-1	ASSQTGNLGTEAF
TRBV12-3/TRBV12-4	12	TRBJ1-3	ASSLRSSGNTIY
TRBV29-1	9	TRBJ1-1	SVERARQAF
TRBV7-2	13	TRBJ2-7	ASSVAGTETYEQY